There are many counts of the clone carrying this TCR beta chain. Trimming shortened V by 0 bases and J by 6 bases, and 13 bases separated the two germline ends. Germline CDR1 reads SGHRS; CDR2 reads YFSETQ. The CDR3 runs 15 residues. TCRdb re-called the 5' RACE reads with MiXCR, one entry per CDR3 protein. Here the sample spans 150,000 to 200,000 distinct CDR3 sequences, around 16% being singletons. The data were taken from a study of CD8 T cells in ankylosing spondylitis. The sequence came from a male donor with ankylosing spondylitis or in good health (not recorded which). The genes are TRBV5-1 and TRBJ1-5, with D possibly being TRBD1 (6 bases). The source material was blood, either unsorted or a sorted T cell fraction (not recorded which). The CDR3 nucleotides are TGCGCCAGCAGCTTGGAAGGGGGGACTAGTCAGCCCCAGCATTTT. Amino acid sequence: CASSLEGGTSQPQHF.